This T cell receptor beta chain derives from a study of shared clonotypes between healthy human individuals. Study overall: Three plates were used per donor for CD4 naive, three for CD4 memory, two for CD8 naive and one for CD8 memory. General study findings and limits: Blood was the only sampled material, and tissue repertoires likely differ.

The assay was immunoSEQ multiplex PCR, and TCRdb's table has in-frame clones only and misses some. Altogether 2 million to 2.5 million clones are present, under 95% being singletons, with the ten largest covering approximately 0.39%. Notes on this clone: Antigen: not known.

CDR1 and CDR2 from the germline V gene are SGHNT and YYREEE (reference sequence). J lost 6 bases, V lost 1 base, and 12 bases had no gene match. CDR3 length equals 17 residues. J is TRBJ2-7 and V is TRBV5-4; 11 bases fit TRBD2. The sequencing sample was made of naive CD4+ T cells from PBMCs. Documented subset: CD45RA+ positively selected. The source is a man aged 18 to 35 in good health. Some clones in this sample may be carry-over from other donors' samples. CDR3 in amino acids: CASSLSLAGGSGFEQYF. DNA for the CDR3: TGTGCCAGCAGCTTGAGCCTAGCGGGAGGTTCAGGCTTCGAGCAGTACTTC.